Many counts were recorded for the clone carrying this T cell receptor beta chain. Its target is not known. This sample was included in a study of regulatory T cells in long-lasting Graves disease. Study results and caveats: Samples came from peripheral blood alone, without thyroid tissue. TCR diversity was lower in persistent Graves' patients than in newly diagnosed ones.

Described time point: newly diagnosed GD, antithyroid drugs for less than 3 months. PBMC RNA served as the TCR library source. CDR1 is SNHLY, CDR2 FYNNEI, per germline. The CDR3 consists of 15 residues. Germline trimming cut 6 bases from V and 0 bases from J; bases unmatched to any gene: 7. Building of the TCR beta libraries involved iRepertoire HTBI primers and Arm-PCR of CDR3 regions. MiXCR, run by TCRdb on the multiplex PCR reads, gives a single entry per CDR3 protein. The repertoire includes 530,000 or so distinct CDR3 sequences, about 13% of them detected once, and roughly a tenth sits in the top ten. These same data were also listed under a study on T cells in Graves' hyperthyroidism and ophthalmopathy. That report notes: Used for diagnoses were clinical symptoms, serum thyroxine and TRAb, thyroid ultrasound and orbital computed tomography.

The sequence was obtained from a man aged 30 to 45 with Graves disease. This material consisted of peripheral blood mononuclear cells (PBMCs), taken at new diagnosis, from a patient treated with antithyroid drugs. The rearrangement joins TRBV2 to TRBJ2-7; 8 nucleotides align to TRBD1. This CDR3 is CASSARTGISYEQYF. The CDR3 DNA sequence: TGTGCCAGCAGCGCTCGGACAGGGATCTCCTACGAGCAGTACTTC.